This T cell receptor (beta chain) appears in the sequencing data of a study of T cell clones after liver transplantation (dated by TCRdb to between 2019 and 2020). As for the study more broadly: The samples were obtained from ITN030ST, a randomized trial that attempted immunosuppression withdrawal within 2 years after liver transplantation. The study cohort included 8 liver transplant recipients, of whom 3 were classified as tolerant and 5 as non-tolerant. Donor-reactive T cell clones were identified by TCRbeta sequencing after a pre-transplant mixed lymphocyte reaction and then tracked in post-transplant blood. Three of the eight recipients were HCV-positive; the others were transplanted for non-autoimmune, non-viral indications. Subjects received no induction therapy and standard immunosuppression until randomization at 12-24 months post-transplant. Blood samples were taken pre-transplant, pre-randomization before withdrawal, and post-randomization after full withdrawal or failed withdrawal. Third party-reactive TCRbeta sequences from pre-transplant MLRs were also identified as an antigen-independent comparator for donor-reactive sequences. Tolerance meant complete immunosuppression withdrawal for at least one year without liver enzymes rising beyond twice the upper limit of normal. Beyond this particular receptor, the publication reports: Because allograft tissue specimens were not available, migration of donor-reactive T cells into the graft, rather than deletion, may have occurred. In a couple of subjects, low numbers of available donor cells limited the measurable donor-reactive repertoire. A greater decline was seen for donor-reactive sequences than for third party-reactive sequences, suggesting partial antigen-specific deletion unrelated to withdrawal success. When repertoire turnover was accounted for, significantly reduced detection of donor-reactive sequences was found in 7 of 8 subjects for CD4 and in 8 of 8 subjects for CD8. A significant post-transplant decrease in circulating donor-reactive CD4 TCRbeta sequences was observed in 5 of 8 subjects, irrespective of tolerance or HCV status. Conclusions were preliminary, limited by small, heterogeneous patient numbers and non-standardized post-transplant time points.

The CDR3 numbers 12 residues from cysteine through phenylalanine. The read is trimmed to its CDR3 DNA, 36 bases read in frame from base 1. Per the germline V gene (reference sequence), GTSNPN is the CDR1 and SVGIG is the CDR2. V gives up 4 bases and J gives up 4 bases, and the segment between their germline ends measures 10 bases. This clone came up a few times. What this receptor recognizes is not known. No base quality values were provided; no much bigger clone lies one nucleotide off. Thawed unstimulated PBMCs were stained for CD3, CD4 and CD8 and FACS-sorted into CD3+CD4+ and CD3+CD8+ populations. All 8 studied subjects were randomized to immunosuppression withdrawal. The Qiagen DNeasy Blood and Tissue Kit was used to isolate genomic DNA. Frozen genomic DNA underwent high-throughput TCRbeta CDR3 sequencing by immunoSEQ, including PCR amplification, mapping, bias correction and internal controls. The study's processing was this. Only productive rearrangements were retained, with each unique TCRbeta sequence defined by its CDR3 nucleotide sequence together with its V and J gene. Donor-reactive sequences required at least 5-fold expansion in CFSE-low cells versus unstimulated pre-transplant cells and at least 0.01% frequency. Minimum frequency thresholds were set for each subject on the basis of the unstimulated sample with the lowest template count, so that a detection power of at least 90% was ensured. Repertoire turnover was measured by Jensen-Shannon divergence between the top 1000 TCRbeta sequences post- and pre-transplant. Changes in detection of donor-reactive sequences were tested with two-sided Fisher's exact tests. TCRdb limited this immuneACCESS table to in-frame rearrangements with V and J called. A share of clones is missing; checked studies link under half to unresolved V genes, and the rest is unexplained. From that table come the V and J calls and clone size; the DNA was used to work out D and trimming. The sample table holds over 55,000 clones, of which 70% were seen once. The ten largest clones capture approximately 2.6% of the sample.

The chain uses TRBV30 and TRBJ1-1; TRBD1 is possibly the D segment (5 matching bases). The sequence was obtained from a human patient who received a liver transplant. After a transplant, some T cells may have been passed on by the graft donor. This material consisted of CD4+ T cells from blood, taken at the approximately 16-month timepoint. DNA sequence: TGTGCCTGGATAGGGGATGCCACTGAAGCTTTCTTT. Translation gives CAWIGDATEAFF.